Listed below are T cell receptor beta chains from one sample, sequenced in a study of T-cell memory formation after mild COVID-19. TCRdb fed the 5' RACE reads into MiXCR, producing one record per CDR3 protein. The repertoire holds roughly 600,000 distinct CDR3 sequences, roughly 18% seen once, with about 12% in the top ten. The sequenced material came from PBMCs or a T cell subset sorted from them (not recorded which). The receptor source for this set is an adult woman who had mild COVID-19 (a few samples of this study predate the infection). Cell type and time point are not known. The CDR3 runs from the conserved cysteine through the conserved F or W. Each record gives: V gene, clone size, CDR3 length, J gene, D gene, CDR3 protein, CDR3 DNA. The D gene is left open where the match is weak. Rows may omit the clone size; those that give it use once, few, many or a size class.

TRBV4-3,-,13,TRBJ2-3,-,CASSPGGGGGQYF,TGCGCCAGCAGCCCTGGTGGGGGCGGGGGCCAGTATTTT
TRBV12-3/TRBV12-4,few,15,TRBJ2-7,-,CASSYRQGPGYEQYF,TGTGCCAGCAGTTACCGCCAGGGACCAGGTTACGAGCAGTACTTC
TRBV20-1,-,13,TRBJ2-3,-,CSGRQESTDTQYF,TGCAGTGGACGACAGGAAAGCACAGATACGCAGTATTTT
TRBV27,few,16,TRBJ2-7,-,CASSLQGPRATYEQYF,TGTGCCAGCAGTTTACAGGGGCCCCGTGCCACCTACGAGCAGTACTTC
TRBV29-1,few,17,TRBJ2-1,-,CSVEGWHLGGSYNEQFF,TGCAGCGTTGAAGGATGGCATTTAGGGGGCTCCTACAATGAGCAGTTCTTC
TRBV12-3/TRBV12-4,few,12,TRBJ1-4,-,CASSTRQRKLFF,TGTGCCAGCAGTACGCGACAGCGCAAACTGTTTTTT
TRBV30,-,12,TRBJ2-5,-,CAYLRAGETQYF,TGTGCCTATCTACGGGCAGGGGAGACCCAGTACTTC
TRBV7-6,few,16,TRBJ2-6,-,CATGDPLLSGANVLTF,TGTGCCACGGGGGACCCCCTTTTGTCTGGGGCCAACGTCCTGACTTTC
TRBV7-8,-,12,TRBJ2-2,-,CASRHPSGELFF,TGTGCCAGCAGACATCCTTCCGGGGAGCTGTTTTTT
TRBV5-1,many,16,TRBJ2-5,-,CASSLRGGAYQETQYF,TGCGCCAGCAGCTTACGAGGGGGGGCTTATCAAGAGACCCAGTACTTC
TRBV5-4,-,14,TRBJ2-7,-,CASSFEGYGYEQYF,TGTGCCAGCAGCTTCGAAGGGTATGGGTACGAGCAGTACTTC
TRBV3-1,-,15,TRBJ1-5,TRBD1,CASSIGQGRNQPQHF,TGTGCCAGCAGCATCGGACAGGGGCGCAATCAGCCCCAGCATTTT
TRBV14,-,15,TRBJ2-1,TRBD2,CASSQDWLAGVEQFF,TGTGCCAGCAGCCAAGATTGGTTAGCGGGGGTTGAGCAGTTCTTC
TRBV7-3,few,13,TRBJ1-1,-,CASSESMNTEAFF,TGTGCCAGCAGTGAATCTATGAACACTGAAGCTTTCTTT
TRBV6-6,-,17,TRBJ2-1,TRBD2,CASSPQASGGAVHEQFF,TGTGCCAGCAGCCCACAGGCGAGCGGGGGGGCGGTACATGAGCAGTTCTTC
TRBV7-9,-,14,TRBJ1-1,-,CASSSLLRDGEAFF,TGTGCCAGCAGCTCTCTTTTGCGGGACGGTGAAGCTTTCTTT
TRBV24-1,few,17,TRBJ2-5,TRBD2,CATSDPGLAGRQETQYF,TGTGCCACCAGTGACCCCGGACTAGCGGGCCGACAAGAGACCCAGTACTTC
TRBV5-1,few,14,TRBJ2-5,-,CASSLVQFGETQYF,TGCGCCAGCAGCTTGGTTCAGTTCGGGGAGACCCAGTACTTC
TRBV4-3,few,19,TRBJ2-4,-,CASSQDPYRSEEAKNIQYF,TGCGCCAGCAGCCAAGATCCGTACAGGTCAGAGGAGGCCAAAAACATTCAGTACTTC
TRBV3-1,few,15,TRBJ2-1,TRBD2,CASTNRAGGLDEQFF,TGTGCCAGCACTAACCGAGCGGGGGGGCTGGATGAGCAGTTCTTC
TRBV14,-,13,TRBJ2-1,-,CASSRNEHNEQFF,TGTGCCAGCAGCCGCAATGAACATAATGAGCAGTTCTTC
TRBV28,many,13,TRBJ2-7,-,CASSSDWGGEQYF,TGTGCCAGCAGTTCCGACTGGGGTGGCGAGCAGTACTTC
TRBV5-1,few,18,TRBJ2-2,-,CASSSPRDGPQDTGELFF,TGCGCCAGCAGCTCGCCCCGGGACGGGCCCCAGGACACCGGGGAGCTGTTTTTT
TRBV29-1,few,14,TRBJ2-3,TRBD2,CSVHPLAGIDTQYF,TGCAGCGTACACCCACTAGCGGGAATTGATACGCAGTATTTT
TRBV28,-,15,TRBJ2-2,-,CASSRDGWNTGELFF,TGTGCCAGCAGCCGTGACGGGTGGAACACCGGGGAGCTGTTTTTT
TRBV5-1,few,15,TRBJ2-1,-,CASSLEAGPYNEQFF,TGCGCCAGCAGCTTGGAGGCGGGCCCGTACAATGAGCAGTTCTTC
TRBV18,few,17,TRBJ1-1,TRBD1,CASSPMGQGLLNTEAFF,TGTGCCAGCTCCCCCATGGGACAGGGTCTATTGAACACTGAAGCTTTCTTT
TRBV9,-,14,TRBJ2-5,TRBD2,CASSLRGSKETQYF,TGTGCCAGCAGCTTGCGGGGGAGTAAAGAGACCCAGTACTTC
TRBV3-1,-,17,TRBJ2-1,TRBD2,CASSQVGGAGGAAIGFF,TGTGCCAGCAGCCAAGTGGGGGGAGCGGGGGGAGCGGCAATTGGGTTCTTC
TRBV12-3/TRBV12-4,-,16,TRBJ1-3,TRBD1,CASSLAPGTAGNTIYF,TGTGCCAGCAGTTTAGCACCGGGGACAGCTGGAAACACCATATATTTT